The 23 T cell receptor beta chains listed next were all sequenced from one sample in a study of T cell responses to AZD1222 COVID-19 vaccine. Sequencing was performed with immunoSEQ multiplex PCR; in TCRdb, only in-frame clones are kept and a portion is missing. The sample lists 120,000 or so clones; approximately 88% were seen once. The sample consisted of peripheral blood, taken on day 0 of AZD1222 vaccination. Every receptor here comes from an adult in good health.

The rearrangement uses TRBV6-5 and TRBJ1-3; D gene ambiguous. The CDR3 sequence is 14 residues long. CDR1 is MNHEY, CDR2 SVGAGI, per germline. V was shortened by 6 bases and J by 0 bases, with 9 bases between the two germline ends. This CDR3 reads CASRPRSSGNTIYF. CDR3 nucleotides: TGTGCCAGCAGACCTAGGAGCTCTGGAAACACCATATATTTT.

CDR3 loop: CASSLGQGETFF. Written as DNA, the CDR3 is TGTGCCAGCAGCTTAGGACAGGGAGAGACTTTCTTT. The gene calls are TRBV11-3 and TRBJ1-1; 7 bases map to TRBD1. The germline V gene has CDR1 SGHNT and CDR2 YENEEA. The CDR3 has 12 amino acids. V dropped 1 base and J dropped 12; count of bases not matched to a gene: 5.

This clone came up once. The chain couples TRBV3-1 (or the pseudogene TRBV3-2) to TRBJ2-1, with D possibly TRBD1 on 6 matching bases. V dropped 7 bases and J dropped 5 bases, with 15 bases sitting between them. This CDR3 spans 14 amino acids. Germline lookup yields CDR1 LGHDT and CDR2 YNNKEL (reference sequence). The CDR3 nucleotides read TGTGCCAGCAACCGCCCCGGACAGAACAATGAGCAGTTCTTC. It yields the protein CASNRPGQNNEQFF.

Here the CDR3 DNA reads TGTGCCAGCAGCTTTTTGAACACTGAAGCTTTCTTT. Its protein is CASSFLNTEAFF. This chain joins TRBV5-6 and TRBJ1-1; D is undetermined. This CDR3 contains 12 residues. Looked up from germline, CDR1 is SGHDT and CDR2 is YYEEEE. Between the trimmed V and J ends, which lost 2 bases and 0 bases, there was a span of 2 bases.

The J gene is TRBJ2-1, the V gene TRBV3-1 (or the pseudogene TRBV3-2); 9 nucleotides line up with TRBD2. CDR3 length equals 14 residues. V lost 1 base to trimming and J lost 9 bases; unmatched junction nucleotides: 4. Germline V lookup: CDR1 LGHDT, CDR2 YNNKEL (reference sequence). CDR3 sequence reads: CASSQGLAGVEQFF. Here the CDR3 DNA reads TGTGCCAGCAGCCAAGGGTTAGCGGGAGTTGAGCAGTTCTTC.

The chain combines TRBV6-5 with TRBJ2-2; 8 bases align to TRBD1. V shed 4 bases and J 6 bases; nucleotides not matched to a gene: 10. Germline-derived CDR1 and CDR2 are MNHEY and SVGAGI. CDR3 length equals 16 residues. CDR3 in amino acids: CASSLARGHSSGELFF. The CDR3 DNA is TGTGCCAGCAGTTTGGCCAGGGGGCATTCCTCCGGGGAGCTGTTTTTT.

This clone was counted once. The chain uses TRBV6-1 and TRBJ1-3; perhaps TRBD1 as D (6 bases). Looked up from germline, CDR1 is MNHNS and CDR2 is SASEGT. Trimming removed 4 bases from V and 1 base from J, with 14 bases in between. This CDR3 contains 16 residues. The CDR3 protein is CASSVGGSMSGNTIYF. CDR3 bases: TGTGCCAGCAGTGTAGGGGGTAGCATGTCTGGAAACACCATATATTTT.

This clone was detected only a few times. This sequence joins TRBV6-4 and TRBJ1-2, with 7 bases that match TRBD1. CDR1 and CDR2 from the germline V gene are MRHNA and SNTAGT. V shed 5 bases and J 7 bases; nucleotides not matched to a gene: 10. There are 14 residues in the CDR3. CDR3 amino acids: CASSPRGRDGGYTF. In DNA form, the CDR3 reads TGTGCCAGCAGTCCGAGGGGGCGCGACGGTGGCTACACCTTC.

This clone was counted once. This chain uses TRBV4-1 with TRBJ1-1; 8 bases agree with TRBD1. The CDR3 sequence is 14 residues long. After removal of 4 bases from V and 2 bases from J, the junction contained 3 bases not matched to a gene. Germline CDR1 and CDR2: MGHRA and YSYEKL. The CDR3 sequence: CASSLGQENTEAFF. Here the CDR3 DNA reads TGCGCCAGCAGCCTGGGACAGGAAAACACTGAAGCTTTCTTT.

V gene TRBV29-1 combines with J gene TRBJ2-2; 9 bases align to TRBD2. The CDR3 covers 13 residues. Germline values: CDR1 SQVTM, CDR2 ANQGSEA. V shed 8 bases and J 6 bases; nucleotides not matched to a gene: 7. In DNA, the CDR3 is TGCAGCACCAAGGCTAGCGGGGCCGGGGAGCTGTTTTTT. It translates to CSTKASGAGELFF.

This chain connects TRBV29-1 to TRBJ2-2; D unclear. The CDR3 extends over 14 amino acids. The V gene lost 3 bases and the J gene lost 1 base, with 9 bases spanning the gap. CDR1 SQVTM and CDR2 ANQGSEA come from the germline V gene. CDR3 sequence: CSVEMAGNTGELFF. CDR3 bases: TGCAGCGTTGAGATGGCAGGGAACACCGGGGAGCTGTTTTTT.

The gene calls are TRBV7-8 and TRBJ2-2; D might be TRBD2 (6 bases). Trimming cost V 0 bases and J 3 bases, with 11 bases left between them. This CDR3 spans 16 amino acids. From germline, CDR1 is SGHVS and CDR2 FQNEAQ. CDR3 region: CASSLAQGTYTGELFF. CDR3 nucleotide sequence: TGTGCCAGCAGCTTAGCGCAAGGGACTTACACCGGGGAGCTGTTTTTT.

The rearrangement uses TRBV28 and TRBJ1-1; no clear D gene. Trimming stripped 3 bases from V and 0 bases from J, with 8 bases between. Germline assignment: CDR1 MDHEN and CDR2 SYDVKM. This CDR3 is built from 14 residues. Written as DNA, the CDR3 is TGTGCCAGCAGTTTGGCGGCAATGAACACTGAAGCTTTCTTT. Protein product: CASSLAAMNTEAFF.

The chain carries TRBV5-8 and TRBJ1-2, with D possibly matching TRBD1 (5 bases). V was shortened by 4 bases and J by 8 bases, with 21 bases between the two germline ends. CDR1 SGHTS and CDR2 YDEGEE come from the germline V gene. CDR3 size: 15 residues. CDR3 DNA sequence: TGTGCCAGCAGCGCCTTGGGGGAACCAGCGCAGGGCTACACCTTC. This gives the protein CASSALGEPAQGYTF.

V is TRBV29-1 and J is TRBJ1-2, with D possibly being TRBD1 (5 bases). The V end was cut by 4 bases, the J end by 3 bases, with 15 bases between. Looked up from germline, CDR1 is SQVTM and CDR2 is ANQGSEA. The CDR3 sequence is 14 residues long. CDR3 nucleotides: TGCAGCGTTGTGGGGACGGGTAAAGACTATGGCTACACCTTC. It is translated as CSVVGTGKDYGYTF.

The CDR3 nucleotides read TGCGCCAGCTCTGGGAACACAGACGATTACAATGAGCAGTTCTTC. Encoded protein: CASSGNTDDYNEQFF. This chain joins TRBV23-1 and TRBJ2-1; no clear D gene. TRBV23-1 is an ORF, and what it does is uncertain. The CDR3 is 15 amino acids. V lost 8 bases and J 4 bases, leaving 18 bases between the germline ends.

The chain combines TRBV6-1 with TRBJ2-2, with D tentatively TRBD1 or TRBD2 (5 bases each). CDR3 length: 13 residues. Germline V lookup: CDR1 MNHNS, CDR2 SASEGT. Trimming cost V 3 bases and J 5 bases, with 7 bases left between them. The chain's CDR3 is CASSEGETGELFF. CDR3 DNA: TGTGCCAGCAGTGAGGGGGAGACCGGGGAGCTGTTTTTT.

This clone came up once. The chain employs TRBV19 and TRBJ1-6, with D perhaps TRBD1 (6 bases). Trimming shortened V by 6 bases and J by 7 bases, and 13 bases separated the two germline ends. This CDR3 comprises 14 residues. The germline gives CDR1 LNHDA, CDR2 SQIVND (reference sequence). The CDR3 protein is CASSKGQPNSPLHF. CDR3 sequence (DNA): TGTGCCAGTAGCAAAGGACAGCCCAATTCACCCCTCCACTTT.

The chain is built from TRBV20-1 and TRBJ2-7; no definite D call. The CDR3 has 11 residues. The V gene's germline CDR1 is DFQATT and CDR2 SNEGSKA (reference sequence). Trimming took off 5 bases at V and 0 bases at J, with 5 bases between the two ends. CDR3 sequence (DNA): TGCAGTGCTCCCGACTCCTACGAGCAGTACTTC. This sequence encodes CSAPDSYEQYF.

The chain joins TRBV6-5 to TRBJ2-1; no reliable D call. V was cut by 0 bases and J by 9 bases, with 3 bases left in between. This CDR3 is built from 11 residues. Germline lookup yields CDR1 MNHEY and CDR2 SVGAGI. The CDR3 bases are TGTGCCAGCAGTTACTCGCGTGAGCAGTTCTTC. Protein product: CASSYSREQFF.

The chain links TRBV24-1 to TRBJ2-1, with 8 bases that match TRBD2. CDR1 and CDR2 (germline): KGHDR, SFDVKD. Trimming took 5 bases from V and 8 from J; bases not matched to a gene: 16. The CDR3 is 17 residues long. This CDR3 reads CATSALGREARGDEQFF. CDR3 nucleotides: TGTGCCACCAGTGCCCTAGGGCGGGAGGCGAGGGGAGATGAGCAGTTCTTC.

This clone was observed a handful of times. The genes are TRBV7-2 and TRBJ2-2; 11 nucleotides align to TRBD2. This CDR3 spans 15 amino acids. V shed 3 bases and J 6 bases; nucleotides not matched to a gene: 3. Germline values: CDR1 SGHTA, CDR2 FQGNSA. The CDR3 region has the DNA TGTGCCAGCAGCTTCCTAGCGGGGGGCGCCGGGGAGCTGTTTTTT. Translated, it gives CASSFLAGGAGELFF. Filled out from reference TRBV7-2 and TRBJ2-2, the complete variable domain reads GAGVSQSPSNKVTEKGKDVELRCDPISGHTALYWYRQSLGQGLEFLIYFQGNSAPDKSGLPSDRFSAERTGGSVSTLTIQRTQQEDSAVYLCASSFLAGGAGELFFGEGSRLTVL.

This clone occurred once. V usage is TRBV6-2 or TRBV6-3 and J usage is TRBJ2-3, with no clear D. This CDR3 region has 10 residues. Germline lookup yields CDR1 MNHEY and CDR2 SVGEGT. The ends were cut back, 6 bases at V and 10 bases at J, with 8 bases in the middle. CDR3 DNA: TGTGCCAGCAGCTATTCCCCGCAGTATTTT. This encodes CASSYSPQYF.